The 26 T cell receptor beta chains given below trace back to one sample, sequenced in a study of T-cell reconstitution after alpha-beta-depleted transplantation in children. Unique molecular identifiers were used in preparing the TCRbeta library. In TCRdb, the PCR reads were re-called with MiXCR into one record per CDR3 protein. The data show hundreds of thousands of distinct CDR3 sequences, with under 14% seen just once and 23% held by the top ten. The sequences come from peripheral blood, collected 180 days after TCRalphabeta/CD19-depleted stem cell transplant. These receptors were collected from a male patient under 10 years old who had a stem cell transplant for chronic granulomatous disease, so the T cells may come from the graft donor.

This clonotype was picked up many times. The CDR3 is CASSNRGVGGYGYTF. For the CDR3, the DNA is TGTGCCAGCAGCAACCGAGGGGTCGGCGGCTATGGCTACACCTTC. The chain combines TRBV7-2 with TRBJ1-2; D is possibly TRBD1 (5 bases). The CDR3 has 15 residues. Germline V gene sequence: CDR1 SGHTA, CDR2 FQGNSA. V dropped 5 bases and J dropped 4 bases, with 17 bases sitting between them.

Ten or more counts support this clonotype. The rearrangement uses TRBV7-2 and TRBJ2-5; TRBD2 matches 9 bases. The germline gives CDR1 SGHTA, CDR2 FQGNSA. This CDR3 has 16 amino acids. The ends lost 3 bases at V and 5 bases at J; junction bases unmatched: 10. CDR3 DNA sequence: TGTGCCAGCAGCTTGGCTAGCGGGGCCACGGGGGAGACCCAGTACTTC. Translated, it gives CASSLASGATGETQYF. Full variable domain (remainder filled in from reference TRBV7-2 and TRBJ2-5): GAGVSQSPSNKVTEKGKDVELRCDPISGHTALYWYRQSLGQGLEFLIYFQGNSAPDKSGLPSDRFSAERTGGSVSTLTIQRTQQEDSAVYLCASSLASGATGETQYFGPGTRLLVL.

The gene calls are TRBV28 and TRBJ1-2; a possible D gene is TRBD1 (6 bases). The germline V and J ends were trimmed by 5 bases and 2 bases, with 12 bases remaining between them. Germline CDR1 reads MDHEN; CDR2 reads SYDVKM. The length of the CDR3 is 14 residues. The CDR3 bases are TGTGCCAGCAGTCGTTCAGGGGCCAACTATGGCTACACCTTC. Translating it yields CASSRSGANYGYTF.

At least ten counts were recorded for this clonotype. The CDR3 loop reads CATTTGALGTGELFF. Written as DNA, the CDR3 is TGCGCCACCACCACAGGGGCCTTGGGCACCGGGGAGCTGTTTTTT. The chain links TRBV10-2 to TRBJ2-2; the match to TRBD1 covers 7 bases. Germline CDR1 reads WSHSY; CDR2 reads SAAADI. V gave up 10 bases and J gave up 4 bases; unmatched junction bases: 12. The CDR3 runs 15 residues.

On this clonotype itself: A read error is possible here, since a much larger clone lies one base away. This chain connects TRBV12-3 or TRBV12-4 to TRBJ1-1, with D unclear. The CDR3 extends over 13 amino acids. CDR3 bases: TGTGCCAGCAGAAATGGGAAGAACATTGAAGCTTTCTTT. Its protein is CASRNGKNIEAFF.

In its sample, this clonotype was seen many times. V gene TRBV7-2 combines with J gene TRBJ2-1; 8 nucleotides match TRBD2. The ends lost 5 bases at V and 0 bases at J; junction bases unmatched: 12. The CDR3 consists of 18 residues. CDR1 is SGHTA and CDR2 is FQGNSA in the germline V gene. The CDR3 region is CASSEAAAGLASYNEQFF. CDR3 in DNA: TGTGCCAGCAGCGAAGCGGCGGCAGGACTAGCCTCCTACAATGAGCAGTTCTTC. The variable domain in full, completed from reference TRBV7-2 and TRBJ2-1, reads GAGVSQSPSNKVTEKGKDVELRCDPISGHTALYWYRQSLGQGLEFLIYFQGNSAPDKSGLPSDRFSAERTGGSVSTLTIQRTQQEDSAVYLCASSEAAAGLASYNEQFFGPGTRLTVL.

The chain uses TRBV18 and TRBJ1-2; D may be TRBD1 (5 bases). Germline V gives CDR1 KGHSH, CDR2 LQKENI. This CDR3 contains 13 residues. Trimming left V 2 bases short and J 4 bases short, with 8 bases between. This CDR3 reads CASSPGAGYGYTF. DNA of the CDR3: TGTGCCAGCTCACCAGGGGCGGGCTATGGCTACACCTTC.

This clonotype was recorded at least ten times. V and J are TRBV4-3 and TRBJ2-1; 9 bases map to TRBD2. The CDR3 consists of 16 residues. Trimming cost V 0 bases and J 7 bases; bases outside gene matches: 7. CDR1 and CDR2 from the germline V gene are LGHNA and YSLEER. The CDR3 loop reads CASSQDRSLAGNEQFF. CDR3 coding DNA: TGCGCCAGCAGCCAAGATAGGTCCCTAGCGGGAAATGAGCAGTTCTTC.

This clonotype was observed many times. In DNA form, the CDR3 reads TGCAGTGCTTTGGGACACAAGAACACCGGGGAGCTGTTTTTT. Translation: CSALGHKNTGELFF. The chain combines TRBV20-1 with TRBJ2-2; perhaps TRBD1 as D (6 bases). The CDR3 is made up of 14 amino acids. From germline, CDR1 is DFQATT and CDR2 SNEGSKA (reference sequence). V was pared by 5 bases and J by 1 base, with 11 bases between.

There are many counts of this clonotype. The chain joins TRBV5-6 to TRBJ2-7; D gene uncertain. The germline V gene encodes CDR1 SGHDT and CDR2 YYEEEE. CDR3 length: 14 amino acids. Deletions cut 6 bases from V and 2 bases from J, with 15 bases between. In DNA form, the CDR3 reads TGTGCCAGCAATAAAGGAGCAGGCCCCTACGAGCAGTACTTC. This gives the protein CASNKGAGPYEQYF.

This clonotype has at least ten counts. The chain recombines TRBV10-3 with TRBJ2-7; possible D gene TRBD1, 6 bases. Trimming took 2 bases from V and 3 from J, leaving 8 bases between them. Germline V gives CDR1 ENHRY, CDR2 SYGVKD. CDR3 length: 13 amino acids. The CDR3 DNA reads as TGTGCCATCAGTGAGGGGGGCGTCTACGAGCAGTACTTC. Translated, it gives CAISEGGVYEQYF.

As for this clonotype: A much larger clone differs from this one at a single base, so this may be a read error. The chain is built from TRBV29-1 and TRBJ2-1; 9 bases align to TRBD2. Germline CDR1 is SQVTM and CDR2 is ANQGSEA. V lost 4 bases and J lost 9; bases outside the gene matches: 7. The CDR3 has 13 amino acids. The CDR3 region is CSVAAGGIIEQFF. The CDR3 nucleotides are TGCAGCGTTGCAGCGGGGGGTATCATTGAGCAGTTCTTC.

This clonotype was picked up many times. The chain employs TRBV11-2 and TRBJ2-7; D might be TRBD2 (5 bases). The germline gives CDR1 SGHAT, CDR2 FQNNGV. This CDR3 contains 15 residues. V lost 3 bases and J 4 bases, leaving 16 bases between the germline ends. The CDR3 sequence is CASSLGGPPVYEQYF. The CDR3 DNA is TGTGCCAGCAGCTTGGGCGGGCCGCCGGTTTACGAGCAGTACTTC. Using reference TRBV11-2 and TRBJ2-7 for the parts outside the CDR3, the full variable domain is EAGVAQSPRYKIIEKRQSVAFWCNPISGHATLYWYQQILGQGPKLLIQFQNNGVVDDSQLPKDRFSAERLKGVDSTLKIQPAKLEDSAVYLCASSLGGPPVYEQYFGPGTRLTVT.

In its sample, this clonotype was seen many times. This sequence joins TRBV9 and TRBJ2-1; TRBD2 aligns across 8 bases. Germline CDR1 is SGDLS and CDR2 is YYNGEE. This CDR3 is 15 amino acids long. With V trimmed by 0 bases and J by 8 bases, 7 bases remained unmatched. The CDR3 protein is CASSVVSGMGDEQFF. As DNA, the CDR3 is TGTGCCAGCAGCGTAGTTAGCGGGATGGGGGATGAGCAGTTCTTC.

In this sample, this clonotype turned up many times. CDR3 amino acids: CASSFRDRGNEQYF. CDR3 sequence (DNA): TGCGCCAGCAGCTTCCGGGACAGGGGGAACGAGCAGTACTTC. The chain uses TRBV5-1 and TRBJ2-7; 11 nucleotides agree with TRBD1. Germline V CDR1 and CDR2: SGHRS, YFSETQ. The CDR3 has 14 amino acids. Trimming at V came to 2 bases and at J to 5 bases, leaving 3 bases not matched to a gene. Filled out from reference TRBV5-1 and TRBJ2-7, the complete variable domain reads KAGVTQTPRYLIKTRGQQVTLSCSPISGHRSVSWYQQTPGQGLQFLFEYFSETQRNKGNFPGRFSGRQFSNSRSEMNVSTLELGDSALYLCASSFRDRGNEQYFGPGTRLTVT.

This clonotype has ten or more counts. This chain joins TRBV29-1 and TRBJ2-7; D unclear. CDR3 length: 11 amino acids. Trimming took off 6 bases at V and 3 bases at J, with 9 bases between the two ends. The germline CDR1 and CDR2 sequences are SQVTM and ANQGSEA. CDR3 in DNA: TGCAGCGTGTTGACCTACTACGAGCAGTACTTC. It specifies CSVLTYYEQYF.

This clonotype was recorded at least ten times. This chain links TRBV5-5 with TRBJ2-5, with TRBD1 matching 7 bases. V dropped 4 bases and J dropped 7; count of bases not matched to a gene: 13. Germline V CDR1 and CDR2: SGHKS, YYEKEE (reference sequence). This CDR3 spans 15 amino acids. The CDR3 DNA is TGTGCCAGCAGCCGAGTAACGGACAGGAGTGGGACCCAGTACTTC. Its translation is CASSRVTDRSGTQYF.

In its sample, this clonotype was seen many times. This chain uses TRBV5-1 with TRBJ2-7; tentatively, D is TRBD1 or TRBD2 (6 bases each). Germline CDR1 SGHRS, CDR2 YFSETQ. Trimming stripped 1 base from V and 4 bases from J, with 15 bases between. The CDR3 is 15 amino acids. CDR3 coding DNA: TGCGCCAGCAGCTTGTACGGGGGCGATATTTACGAGCAGTACTTC. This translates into CASSLYGGDIYEQYF.

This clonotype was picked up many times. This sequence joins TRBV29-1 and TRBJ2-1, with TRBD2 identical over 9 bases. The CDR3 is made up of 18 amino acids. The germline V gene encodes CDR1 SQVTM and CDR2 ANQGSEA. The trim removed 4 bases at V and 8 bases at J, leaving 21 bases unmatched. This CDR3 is CSVVGGVLAGLTEDEQFF. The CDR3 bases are TGCAGCGTTGTGGGGGGGGTACTAGCGGGTCTAACAGAAGATGAGCAGTTCTTC.

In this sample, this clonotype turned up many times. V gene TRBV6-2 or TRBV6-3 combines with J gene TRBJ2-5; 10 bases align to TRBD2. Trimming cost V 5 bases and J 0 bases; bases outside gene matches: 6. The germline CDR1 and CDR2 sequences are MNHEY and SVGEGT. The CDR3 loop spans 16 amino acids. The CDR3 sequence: CASSRRTSGNQETQYF. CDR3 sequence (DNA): TGTGCCAGCAGTCGCCGGACTAGCGGAAACCAAGAGACCCAGTACTTC.

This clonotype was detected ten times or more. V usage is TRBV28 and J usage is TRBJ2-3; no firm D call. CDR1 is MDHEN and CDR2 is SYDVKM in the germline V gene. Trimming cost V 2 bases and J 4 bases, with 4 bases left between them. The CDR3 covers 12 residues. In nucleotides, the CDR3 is TGTGCCAGCAGTTTAATCTCAGATACGCAGTATTTT. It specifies CASSLISDTQYF. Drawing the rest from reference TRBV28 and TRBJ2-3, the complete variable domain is DVKVTQSSRYLVKRTGEKVFLECVQDMDHENMFWYRQDPGLGLRLIYFSYDVKMKEKGDIPEGYSVSREKKERFSLILESASTNQTSMYLCASSLISDTQYFGPGTRLTVL.

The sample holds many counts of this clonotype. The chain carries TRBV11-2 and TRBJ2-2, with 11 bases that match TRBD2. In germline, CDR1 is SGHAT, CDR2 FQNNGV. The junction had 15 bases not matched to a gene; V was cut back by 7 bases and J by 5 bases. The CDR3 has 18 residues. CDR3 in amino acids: CASTIELAGGFRTGELFF. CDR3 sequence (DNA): TGTGCCAGCACAATCGAGCTAGCGGGGGGATTTCGGACCGGGGAGCTGTTTTTT. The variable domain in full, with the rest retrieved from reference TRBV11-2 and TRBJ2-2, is EAGVAQSPRYKIIEKRQSVAFWCNPISGHATLYWYQQILGQGPKLLIQFQNNGVVDDSQLPKDRFSAERLKGVDSTLKIQPAKLEDSAVYLCASTIELAGGFRTGELFFGEGSRLTVL.

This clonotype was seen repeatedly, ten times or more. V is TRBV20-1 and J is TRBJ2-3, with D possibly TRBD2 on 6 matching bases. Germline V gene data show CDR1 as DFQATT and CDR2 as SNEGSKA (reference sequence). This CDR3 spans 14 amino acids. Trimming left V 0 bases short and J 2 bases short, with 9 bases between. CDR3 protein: CSARDAGLTDTQYF. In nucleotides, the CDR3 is TGCAGTGCTAGAGATGCGGGGCTCACAGATACGCAGTATTTT.

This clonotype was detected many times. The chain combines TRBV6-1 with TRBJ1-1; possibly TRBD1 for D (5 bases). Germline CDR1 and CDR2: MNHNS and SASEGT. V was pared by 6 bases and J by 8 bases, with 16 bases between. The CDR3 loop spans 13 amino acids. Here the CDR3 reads CASSPPRGGEAFF. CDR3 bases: TGTGCCAGCAGCCCCCCTCGTGGGGGAGAAGCTTTCTTT.

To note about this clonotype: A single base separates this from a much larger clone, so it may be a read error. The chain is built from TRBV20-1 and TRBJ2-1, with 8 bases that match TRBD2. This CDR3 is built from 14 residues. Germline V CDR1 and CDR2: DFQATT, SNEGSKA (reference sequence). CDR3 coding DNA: TGCAGCCTAAGAGGACGGGAGGGGAACCGTGAGCAGTTCTTC. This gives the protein CSLRGREGNREQFF.

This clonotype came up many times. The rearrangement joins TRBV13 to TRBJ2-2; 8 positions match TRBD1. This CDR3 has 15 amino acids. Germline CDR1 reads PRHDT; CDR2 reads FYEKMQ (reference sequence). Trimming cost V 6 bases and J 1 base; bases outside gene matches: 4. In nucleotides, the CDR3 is TGTGCCAGCAGTCCCGGGACAGGGAACACCGGGGAGCTGTTTTTT. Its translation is CASSPGTGNTGELFF.